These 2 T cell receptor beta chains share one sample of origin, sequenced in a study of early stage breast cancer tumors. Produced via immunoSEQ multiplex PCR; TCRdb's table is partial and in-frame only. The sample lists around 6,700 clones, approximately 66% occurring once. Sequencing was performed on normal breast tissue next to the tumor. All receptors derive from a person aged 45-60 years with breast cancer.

CDR3 residues: CASSLGSGEQYF. As DNA, the CDR3 is TGTGCCAGCAGTCTGGGGTCCGGGGAGCAGTACTTC. The chain recombines TRBV6-1 with TRBJ2-7; D remains ambiguous. Germline V CDR1 and CDR2: MNHNS, SASEGT. The CDR3 loop spans 12 amino acids. V lost 5 bases and J 7 bases, leaving 12 bases between the germline ends.

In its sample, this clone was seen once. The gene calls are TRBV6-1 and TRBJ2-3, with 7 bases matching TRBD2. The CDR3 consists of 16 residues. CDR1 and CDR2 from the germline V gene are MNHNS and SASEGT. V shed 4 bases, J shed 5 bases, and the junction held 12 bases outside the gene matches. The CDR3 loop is CASSVRDYPGLDTQYF. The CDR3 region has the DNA TGTGCCAGCAGTGTCAGGGACTACCCTGGACTAGATACGCAGTATTTT.